The clone carrying this T cell receptor beta chain was detected a few times. The entry originates in a study of blood T cell repertoires in COVID-19. Study as a whole: From the United States, Italy and Spain came samples of acute and convalescent COVID-19. T cells, B-cell-depleted T cells, or PBMCs provided the cDNA or gDNA that served as material.

The CDR3 consists of 13 residues. With 3 bases removed from V and 6 bases from J, the gap between germline ends came to 12 bases. From germline, CDR1 is SGHVS and CDR2 FNYEAQ. TCRdb's table, derived via immunoSEQ multiplex PCR, lists solely in-frame clones and lacks some. Among some 320,000 clones, almost 85% were seen once, and the ten largest hold 6% to 9%. The sequence was collected from a human donor in a cohort sampled during active COVID-19. V is TRBV7-6 and J is TRBJ2-7, with a weak D call TRBD2 (6 bases). Sequenced: peripheral blood. For the CDR3, the DNA is TGTGCCAGCAGCTTTAATGGAGGGACCGAGCAGTACTTC. This codes for CASSFNGGTEQYF.